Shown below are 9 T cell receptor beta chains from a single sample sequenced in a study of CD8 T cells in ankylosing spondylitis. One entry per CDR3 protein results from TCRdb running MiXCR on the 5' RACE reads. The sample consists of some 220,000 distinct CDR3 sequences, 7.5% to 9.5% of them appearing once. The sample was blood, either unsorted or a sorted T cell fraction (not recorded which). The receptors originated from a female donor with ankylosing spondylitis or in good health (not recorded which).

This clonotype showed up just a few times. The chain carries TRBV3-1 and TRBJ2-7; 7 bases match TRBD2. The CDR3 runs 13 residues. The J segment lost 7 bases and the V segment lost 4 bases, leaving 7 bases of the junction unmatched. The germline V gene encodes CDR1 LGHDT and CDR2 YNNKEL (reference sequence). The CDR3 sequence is CASSREGLGEQYF. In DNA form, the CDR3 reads TGTGCCAGCAGCCGGGAGGGCCTGGGAGAGCAGTACTTC.

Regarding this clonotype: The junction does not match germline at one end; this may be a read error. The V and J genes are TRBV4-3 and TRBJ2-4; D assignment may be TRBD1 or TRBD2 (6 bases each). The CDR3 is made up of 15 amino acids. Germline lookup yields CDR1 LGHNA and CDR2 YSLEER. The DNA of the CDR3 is TGCACCAGCAGCCGAACGCGGGACACCGGTAACATTCAGTACTTC. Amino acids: CTSSRTRDTGNIQYF.

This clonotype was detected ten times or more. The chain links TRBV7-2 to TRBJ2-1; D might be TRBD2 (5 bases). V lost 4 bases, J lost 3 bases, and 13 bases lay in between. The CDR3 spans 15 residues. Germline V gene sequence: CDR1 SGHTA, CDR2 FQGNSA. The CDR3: CASSSPSTSYNEQFF. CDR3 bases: TGTGCCAGCAGCTCCCCTAGCACAAGCTACAATGAGCAGTTCTTC.

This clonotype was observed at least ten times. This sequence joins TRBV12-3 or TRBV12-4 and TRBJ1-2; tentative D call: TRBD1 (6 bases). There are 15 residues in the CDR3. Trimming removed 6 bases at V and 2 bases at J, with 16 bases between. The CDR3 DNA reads TGTGCCAGCAGGCCCTCCGGGGGGCCCAACTATGGCTACACCTTC. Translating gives CASRPSGGPNYGYTF.

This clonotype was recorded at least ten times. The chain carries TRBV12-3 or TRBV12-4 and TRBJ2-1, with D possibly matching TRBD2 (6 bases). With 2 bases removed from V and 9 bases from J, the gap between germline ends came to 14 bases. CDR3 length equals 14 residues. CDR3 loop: CASSLSGTPIEQFF. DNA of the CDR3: TGTGCCAGCAGTTTATCCGGGACTCCCATTGAGCAGTTCTTC.

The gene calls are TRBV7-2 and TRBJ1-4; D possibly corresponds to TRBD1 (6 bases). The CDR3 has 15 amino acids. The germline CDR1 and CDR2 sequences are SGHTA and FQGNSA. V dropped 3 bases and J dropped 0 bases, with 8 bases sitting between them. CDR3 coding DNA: TGTGCCAGCAGCTTCCCAGGGGCAACTAATGAAAAACTGTTTTTT. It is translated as CASSFPGATNEKLFF.

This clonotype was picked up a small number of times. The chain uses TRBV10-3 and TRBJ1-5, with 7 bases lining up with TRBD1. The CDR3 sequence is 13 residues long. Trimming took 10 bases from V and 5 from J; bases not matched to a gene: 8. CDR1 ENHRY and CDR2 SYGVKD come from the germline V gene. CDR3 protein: CATHRGLDQPQHF. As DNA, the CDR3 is TGTGCCACCCACAGGGGTCTTGATCAGCCCCAGCATTTT.

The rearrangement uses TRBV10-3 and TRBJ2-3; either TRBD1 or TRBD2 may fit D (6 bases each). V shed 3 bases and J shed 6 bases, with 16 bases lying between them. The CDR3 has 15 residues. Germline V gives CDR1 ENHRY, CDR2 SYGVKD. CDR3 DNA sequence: TGTGCCATCAGTGAAGGGGGAGGCCCAACCGATACGCAGTATTTT. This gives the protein CAISEGGGPTDTQYF.

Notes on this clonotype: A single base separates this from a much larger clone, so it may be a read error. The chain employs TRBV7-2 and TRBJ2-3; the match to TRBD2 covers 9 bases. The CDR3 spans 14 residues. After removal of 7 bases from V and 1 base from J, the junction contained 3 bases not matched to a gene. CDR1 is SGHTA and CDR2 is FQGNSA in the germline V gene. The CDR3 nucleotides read TGTACCAGCACCCGGACTAGCGGCACAGATACGCAGTATTTT. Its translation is CTSTRTSGTDTQYF.